Sequencing of this T cell receptor (beta chain) was carried out in a study of early T cells in non-severe SARS-CoV-2 infection. Study context: From unsorted whole blood, bulk RNA was sequenced, and the chains remained unpaired.

This clonotype was detected ten times or more. The antigen is not known. Individually, cDNA molecules had unique molecular identifiers attached to them. TCRdb independently ran MiXCR on the 5' RACE reads; one entry per CDR3 protein. The profile shows 22,000 or so distinct CDR3 sequences, roughly 4.1% of them singletons. Study outcomes and limitations: The study's VDJdb matching favored anti-spike CD8 responses and missed private and CD4 specificities.

This CDR3 contains 15 residues. The germline V and J ends were trimmed by 5 bases and 0 bases, with 11 bases remaining between them. CDR1 is MNHNY and CDR2 is SVGAGI in the germline V gene (reference sequence). The sample taken for sequencing was whole blood. The origin of this receptor is an adult who was a healthcare worker with PCR-confirmed SARS-CoV-2 infection or an uninfected control (not recorded which). This chain links TRBV6-6 with TRBJ2-1; no clear D gene. The CDR3 loop is CASSLTRSSYNEQFF. DNA of the CDR3: TGTGCCAGCAGTCTTACCCGCAGCTCCTACAATGAGCAGTTCTTC.